These T cell receptor beta chains were read from a single sample in a study of blood T cell repertoires in COVID-19. The table came from immunoSEQ multiplex PCR; TCRdb's copy has only in-frame clones and leaves some out. In the table there are some 320,000 clones, about 90% of which are singletons. The sample consisted of peripheral blood. These receptors were collected from a woman aged 45-65 years who had recovered from COVID-19. Each CDR3 is given with its conserved first and last residue. Each record gives: CDR3 protein, CDR3 DNA, V gene, J gene, clone size, D gene. A D gene is named only where the DNA matches it firmly. Clone size is shown for a subset of rows, as once, few, many or a class of expanded clone.

CSARAGSREEQYF	TGCAGCGCACGAGCGGGAAGCCGGGAGGAGCAGTACTTC	TRBV29-1	TRBJ2-7	NA	TRBD2
CSGLATYEQYF	TGCAGCGGACTTGCGACCTACGAGCAGTACTTC	TRBV20-1	TRBJ2-7	NA	NA
CASRADFTDTQYF	TGTGCCAGCCGGGCGGACTTCACAGATACGCAGTATTTT	TRBV7-2	TRBJ2-3	NA	NA
CASSPTGINGDRPQHF	TGTGCCAGTAGCCCAACAGGGATCAATGGGGATAGGCCCCAGCATTTT	TRBV19	TRBJ1-5	NA	NA
CASSFVQGEGQPQHF	TGTGCCAGCAGCTTCGTACAGGGGGAAGGTCAGCCCCAGCATTTT	TRBV7-2	TRBJ1-5	NA	TRBD1
CASSLFAARGANVLTF	TGTGCCAGCAGTTTATTTGCGGCACGGGGGGCCAACGTCCTGACTTTC	TRBV28	TRBJ2-6	once	NA
CASREDRNEKLFF	TGTGCCAGTAGGGAGGACAGGAATGAAAAACTGTTTTTT	TRBV19	TRBJ1-4	NA	TRBD1
CASSLLAGGSFETQYF	TGTGCCAGCAGCTTATTAGCGGGAGGCTCTTTTGAGACCCAGTACTTC	TRBV7-6	TRBJ2-5	NA	TRBD2
CASSTRDSQYQETQYF	TGTGCCAGCAGTACGAGGGACAGCCAGTATCAAGAGACCCAGTACTTC	TRBV28	TRBJ2-5	few	TRBD1
CASSRDRVGGEKLFF	TGTGCCAGCAGTCGGGACAGGGTCGGTGGAGAAAAACTGTTTTTT	TRBV5-6	TRBJ1-4	once	TRBD1
CASSSPVASGPYEQYF	TGTGCCAGTAGTAGCCCGGTGGCTAGCGGACCCTACGAGCAGTACTTC	TRBV19	TRBJ2-7	NA	TRBD2